The entry that follows covers one T cell receptor (beta chain) sequence. In its sample, this clonotype was seen a few times. This clone's antigen is unknown. Compared with germline, one end of the junction differs, possibly owing to a read error. This sample was included in a study of tumor and adjacent non-tumor tissue in lung cancer (dated 2018 in TCRdb). Background on the whole study: The cohort included more than nine adenocarcinoma, a couple of squamous cell carcinoma and 1 small cell lung cancer patients. The 15 or so patients were aged about 30 to 80 years, included 10 men and 5 women, and had TNM stage I to III disease. Sequencing produced about 120,000,000 productive TCRbeta reads in total, an average of approximately 4.1 million reads per sample. The study compared bulk TCRbeta repertoires from lung tumor tissue and matched distant non-tumor lung tissue of around 14 lung cancer patients. A few dozen paired specimens, one tumor and one normal lung sample per patient, were profiled by TCRbeta CDR3 sequencing.

Library generation was performed with multiplex PCR. The sequencer was an Illumina HiSeq 2500. TCRbeta libraries were constructed through three rounds of nested PCR with primers (Table S4) according to protocols adapted from ARM-PCR. Before sequencing, PCR products of 200-500 bp were cut from the gel and purified using the QIAquick gel extraction kit. As for the original processing: Reads were cleaned with Trimmomatic, merged with FLASH into complete CDR3 sequences, and assigned to V(D)J germline segments with MiTCR. Clonal diversity was calculated as the inverse Simpson's index using VDJtools. Productive reads were defined as in-frame sequences without a premature stop codon. TCRdb ran its own pipeline on the public reads, namely fastp trimming at Q25 and MiXCR clone calling, and kept in-frame beta chains. Each CDR3 protein gets just one entry, which takes the most common genes and DNA from the rows behind it. The V and J calls and clone size are TCRdb's, not the authors'. This sample is represented by under 100,000 distinct CDR3 sequences; under 70% of them were singletons. Of the sample, around 12% is held by the ten largest clones.

General conclusions and limits of the study: Neither the sequencing platform nor unique molecular identifiers are mentioned in the methods. Peripheral blood was not sequenced, so blood TCRbeta repertoires were not examined in the lung cancer patients of the study. Only about 15 patients were included in the cohort, and the need for larger samples and more detailed clinical data was noted by the authors. Younger patients had significantly higher TCR diversity, and higher tumor TCR diversity was associated with shorter overall and disease-free survival. Significantly higher TCR diversity (inverse Simpson) was observed in tumor tissue than in normal lung tissue (approximately 440 vs 150, P = 0.0075, Mann-Whitney U test). In normal lung, the top 100 clones accounted for a significantly larger cumulative share of the repertoire than in tumor tissue.

CDR3 length: 16 amino acids, cysteine to phenylalanine. The CDR3 DNA has 48 bases and is translated from base 1. CDR1 and CDR2 are drawn from the germline V gene: MGHDK, SYGVNS. Bulk unsorted tissue served as the source for RNA extraction, and RNA quality was assessed using a NanoDrop ND-1000 and an Agilent 2100. Newly diagnosed lung cancer patients without prior chemotherapy who had been admitted for thoracic surgery in China between August and November 2014 were enrolled as donors. Patients who had received previous radiotherapy or chemotherapy, or who had another concurrent cancer, were excluded from the study. Pieces of surgical tissue measuring roughly 1-2.2 cm3 were kept in RNAlater solution and held at -80 degrees C until needed.

Sample: lung tumor tissue. This TCR was sampled from a woman in her seventies with non-small cell lung cancer. The V and J segments used are TRBV25-1 and TRBJ2-5, with no reliable assignment of the D segment. The DNA is as follows: TGTGCCAACAGTTCCACTGACGGTGTAGTCGGGGAGACCCAGTACTTC. This gives the protein CANSSTDGVVGETQYF.